This T cell receptor (beta chain) appears in the sequencing data of a study of blood T cell repertoires in COVID-19. The CDR3 extends over 15 amino acids. The V gene's germline CDR1 is SGHAT and CDR2 FQNNGV. V shed 5 bases and J shed 2 bases, with 15 bases lying between them. As originally analysed: Amplification with reference gene primers provided the estimates of nucleated cell counts. Profiling relied on immunoSEQ multiplex PCR, and the TCRdb table lists in-frame clones only, not all of them. That table supplies the V and J calls and clone size; D and trimming were determined from the DNA. The sample consists of 60,000 to 95,000 clones, under 80% of them appearing once.

This chain connects TRBV11-2 to TRBJ2-5; D unclear. Sequenced: peripheral blood. The source of this sequence is a human donor with acute or convalescent COVID-19. The donor label of this sample is uncertain. In nucleotides, the CDR3 is TGTGCCAGCAGCCCGTTAGATGGTATACAAGAGACCCAGTACTTC. It codes for CASSPLDGIQETQYF.